Included here is one T cell receptor beta chain sequence, with context. Some clones are missing from TCRdb's copy, which holds only in-frame ones; the method was immunoSEQ multiplex PCR. Among 40,000 to 45,000 clones listed, less than 95% were seen once. These data come from a study of T cell changes during pregnancy in multiple sclerosis. This CDR3 spans 15 amino acids. Per the germline V gene, CDR1 is SEHNR and CDR2 is FQNEAQ (reference sequence). Trimming cost V 5 bases and J 4 bases; bases outside gene matches: 8. The clonotype originates from a female donor with multiple sclerosis, enrolled in a pregnancy study. This sample comprised CD4+ T cells from peripheral blood mononuclear cells, obtained in the third trimester of pregnancy. The chain uses TRBV7-9 and TRBJ2-1; 7 bases agree with TRBD1. This CDR3 is CASSPSGQLYNEQFF. Here the CDR3 DNA reads TGTGCCAGCAGCCCTTCGGGACAGTTATACAATGAGCAGTTCTTC.